This TCR beta chain was found in a study of human T cells and chemical hapten exposure. Time point meaning: patch test 2, 6 weeks after DPC sensitization. Noted treatment: therapeutic diphenylcyclopropenone sensitization with weekly scalp DPC. As originally analysed: Per sample, the median was 95,638 TCRs, with values from about 22,000 to 700,000. TCRdb ran MiXCR on the RACE reads and lists one entry per CDR3 protein. TCRdb's processing, not the study's, gives the V and J calls here. The table shows some 150,000 distinct CDR3 sequences, with approximately 12% occurring only once. In the case of this clonotype: Its antigen is currently unknown.

Study conclusions and caveats: Patch test score was positively correlated with the counts of TCRs that had expanded at PT1. Relative to control repertoires, expanded TCRs gave rise to significantly more large CDR3 similarity clusters.

The CDR3 is made up of 17 amino acids. With V trimmed by 7 bases and J by 4 bases, 7 bases remained unmatched. Germline assignment: CDR1 SGHRS and CDR2 YFSETQ. This TCR was recovered from a woman aged 45-65 years with alopecia areata. Some clones in this sample may be carry-over from other donors' samples. This material consisted of whole blood, taken in connection with sensitization to the hapten diphenylcyclopropenone (DPC). This chain uses TRBV5-1 with TRBJ2-2, with 16 positions matching TRBD2. Here the CDR3 reads CASATGTSGGVTGELFF. The CDR3 DNA follows: TGCGCCAGCGCCACCGGGACTAGCGGGGGGGTCACCGGGGAGCTGTTTTTT.